This TCR beta chain was sequenced in a study of T cells in Graves' hyperthyroidism and ophthalmopathy. For the study at large: The initial diagnosis was the point when peripheral blood was collected, ahead of any treatment.

Study results and limitations: Peripheral blood also featured most of the thyroid clonotypes expanded above 0.001.

This clonotype was detected ten times or more. What it binds is not known. It was RNA transcripts that yielded the amplified TCR beta CDR3 regions. A first-round RT-PCR of the TCR CDR3 used the HTBI primer set. MiXCR was run by TCRdb on the multiplex PCR reads, yielding one entry per CDR3 protein. The table records around 420,000 distinct CDR3 sequences, roughly an eighth of them present only once. Trimming took 5 bases from V and 4 from J, leaving 5 bases between them. This CDR3 spans 11 amino acids. The clonotype was recovered from a woman under 30 with Graves' hyperthyroidism. The sample taken for sequencing was blood. This chain links TRBV12-3 or TRBV12-4 with TRBJ1-1; D is perhaps TRBD1 (5 bases). CDR3 coding DNA: TGTGCCAGCAGTACAGGCACTGAAGCTTTCTTT. This codes for CASSTGTEAFF.